This TCR beta chain was captured by sequencing in a study of T cell repertoires in cytomegalovirus infection. Study outcomes and limitations: Accumulated public TCR beta family frequency recognized individuals carrying CMV together with the relevant HLA.

The table lists this clonotype with a few counts. Its antigen remains unknown. The V gene lost 3 bases and the J gene lost 2 bases, with 9 bases spanning the gap. This CDR3 has 14 amino acids. Germline values: CDR1 MNHEY, CDR2 SMNVEV (reference sequence). Using its own MiXCR run on the reads, TCRdb lists one record per CDR3 protein. The sample holds around 440,000 distinct CDR3 sequences, approximately 10% seen once. The rearrangement links TRBV27 to TRBJ2-3; tentative D call: TRBD1 (6 bases). Sequenced input: PBMCs. The clonotype was recovered from a human donor in good health (CMV status not recorded). Some clones in this sample may be carry-over from other donors' samples. The CDR3 region is CASSFRGSTDTQYF. For the CDR3, the DNA is TGTGCCAGCAGTTTCAGGGGATCCACAGATACGCAGTATTTT.